The next 25 T cell receptor beta chains were all read from a single sample in a study of a mutant IDH1 vaccine in newly diagnosed glioma. Measured with immunoSEQ multiplex PCR; TCRdb has only the in-frame clones, and not every one. The sample lists tens of thousands of clones; over 70% were seen once. Described time point: baseline, week 1 (first vaccination visit). Treatment specified: pre-vaccination baseline after standard-of-care therapy. The sequences come from PBMCs, collected from a glioma patient treated with radiotherapy, temozolomide or both. All receptors come from a man aged 30-40 years with glioma.

This clone was detected only a few times. The chain has TRBV5-1 and TRBJ1-4; D is ambiguous. Trimming pared 0 bases from V and 0 bases from J, leaving 9 bases between. CDR3 length: 16 amino acids. Germline CDR1 and CDR2: SGHRS and YFSETQ. CDR3 DNA sequence: TGCGCCAGCAGCTTGGATGTGCGGACAACTAATGAAAAACTGTTTTTT. Translation gives CASSLDVRTTNEKLFF.

The rearrangement links TRBV6-1 to TRBJ1-1; 11 bases agree with TRBD1. CDR1 is MNHNS, CDR2 SASEGT, per germline. With V trimmed by 0 bases and J by 4 bases, 4 bases remained unmatched. The CDR3 sequence is 16 residues long. The CDR3: CASSEALGTGGTEAFF. The CDR3 nucleotides read TGTGCCAGCAGTGAAGCCCTCGGGACAGGGGGCACTGAAGCTTTCTTT.

This clone was picked up one time. This chain joins TRBV27 and TRBJ2-7; 9 bases agree with TRBD1. The trim removed 6 bases at V and 7 bases at J, leaving 7 bases unmatched. There are 13 residues in the CDR3. Germline V gene lookup returns CDR1 MNHEY and CDR2 SMNVEV (reference sequence). CDR3 residues: CASSKQGAGEQYF. The CDR3 DNA reads TGTGCCAGCAGCAAACAGGGGGCGGGTGAGCAGTACTTC.

The V and J genes are TRBV4-1 and TRBJ2-3; D unresolved. Trimming removed 1 base from V and 4 bases from J, with 6 bases in between. Germline CDR1 is MGHRA and CDR2 is YSYEKL. The CDR3 totals 13 residues. This CDR3 is CASSQVSADTQYF. Written as DNA, the CDR3 is TGCGCCAGCAGCCAAGTCTCCGCAGATACGCAGTATTTT.

This sequence joins TRBV5-6 and TRBJ1-5; no clear D. V gave up 3 bases and J gave up 4 bases, with 11 bases separating them. This CDR3 comprises 14 residues. The germline CDR1 and CDR2 sequences are SGHDT and YYEEEE. This CDR3 reads CASSSMVGNQPQHF. The DNA of the CDR3 is TGTGCCAGCAGCTCCATGGTAGGGAATCAGCCCCAGCATTTT.

V and J are TRBV14 and TRBJ1-3, with D possibly TRBD1 on 5 matching bases. The CDR3 is 15 residues long. Germline CDR1 SGHDN, CDR2 FVKESK. V lost 5 bases, J lost 0 bases, and 11 bases lay in between. CDR3 sequence: CASSSGTRSGNTIYF. As DNA, the CDR3 is TGTGCCAGCAGCTCTGGGACTCGCTCTGGAAACACCATATATTTT.

Here the CDR3 reads CAWSAGWGIGYTF. The DNA of the CDR3 is TGTGCCTGGAGTGCCGGGTGGGGTATTGGCTACACCTTC. This chain connects TRBV30 to TRBJ1-2; D is undetermined. Germline values: CDR1 GTSNPN, CDR2 SVGIG (reference sequence). Trimming stripped 1 base from V and 7 bases from J, with 13 bases between. This CDR3 region has 13 residues.

The chain carries TRBV4-1 and TRBJ2-7; 10 nucleotides agree with TRBD2. The V gene's germline CDR1 is MGHRA and CDR2 YSYEKL. The ends lost 2 bases at V and 2 bases at J; junction bases unmatched: 12. This CDR3 has 18 amino acids. The CDR3: CASSQTDFWTSGTYEQYF. The CDR3 bases are TGCGCCAGCAGCCAAACCGATTTTTGGACTAGCGGTACCTACGAGCAGTACTTC.

The rearrangement joins TRBV9 to TRBJ2-3; D call uncertain. CDR3 length: 15 residues. V dropped 6 bases and J dropped 2 bases, with 16 bases sitting between them. Per germline, CDR1 SGDLS and CDR2 YYNGEE. The CDR3 DNA follows: TGTGCCAGCAATGACGGGTCCCTGTACACAGATACGCAGTATTTT. Protein: CASNDGSLYTDTQYF.

This clone was seen just once. This sequence joins TRBV5-6 and TRBJ2-5; 9 bases line up with TRBD2. V lost 4 bases to trimming and J lost 2 bases; unmatched junction nucleotides: 15. This CDR3 contains 18 residues. Germline V lookup: CDR1 SGHDT, CDR2 YYEEEE. Here the CDR3 reads CASSPWPWASGVQETQYF. CDR3 in DNA: TGTGCCAGCAGCCCCTGGCCCTGGGCTAGCGGGGTACAAGAGACCCAGTACTTC.

Here the CDR3 reads CAWSRRTGENEAFF. The DNA of the CDR3 is TGTGCCTGGAGCAGACGGACAGGGGAGAATGAAGCTTTCTTT. The chain employs TRBV30 and TRBJ1-1, with 9 positions matching TRBD1. The J segment lost 7 bases and the V segment lost 3 bases, leaving 9 bases of the junction unmatched. The length of the CDR3 is 14 residues. Germline assignment: CDR1 GTSNPN and CDR2 SVGIG (reference sequence).

V gene TRBV7-8 combines with J gene TRBJ1-3; no reliable D call. V was clipped by 5 bases and J by 4 bases, with 6 bases between them. CDR1 and CDR2 (germline): SGHVS, FQNEAQ. CDR3 size: 12 residues. CDR3 residues: CASSPRGNTIYF. For the CDR3, the DNA is TGTGCCAGCAGCCCCAGGGGAAACACCATATATTTT. The whole variable domain, remainder taken from reference TRBV7-8 and TRBJ1-3, is GAGVSQSPRYKVAKRGQDVALRCDPISGHVSLFWYQQALGQGPEFLTYFQNEAQLDKSGLPSDRFFAERPEGSVSTLKIQRTQQEDSAVYLCASSPRGNTIYFGEGSWLTVV.

J is TRBJ2-7 and V is TRBV18, with 11 bases matching TRBD2. The CDR3 is made up of 16 amino acids. Trimming removed 6 bases from V and 1 base from J; junction bases left unmatched: 8. CDR1 and CDR2 (germline): KGHSH, LQKENI. The CDR3: CASSSTSGSSSYEQYF. The DNA for the CDR3 is TGTGCCAGCTCCTCCACTAGCGGGAGTTCGTCCTACGAGCAGTACTTC.

This clone turned up a few times. The chain employs TRBV2 and TRBJ1-2; D remains unclear. The CDR3 length is 13 residues. V gave up 4 bases and J gave up 0 bases, with 6 bases separating them. Germline V gene data show CDR1 as SNHLY and CDR2 as FYNNEI. CDR3 DNA: TGTGCCAGCAGTGTAGAGGCTAACTATGGCTACACCTTC. It specifies CASSVEANYGYTF.

This rearrangement joins TRBV6-5 to TRBJ1-2, with 9 bases fitting TRBD1. CDR3 length: 14 residues. Germline V gives CDR1 MNHEY, CDR2 SVGAGI. V shed 5 bases, J shed 8 bases, and the junction held 9 bases outside the gene matches. CDR3 DNA: TGTGCCAGCAGTCCGGACAGGGGAAGAGGGGGCTACACCTTC. Translated: CASSPDRGRGGYTF.

The J gene is TRBJ1-1, the V gene TRBV7-8; TRBD1 matches at 9 bases. V lost 5 bases and J lost 1; bases outside the gene matches: 8. This CDR3 is built from 16 residues. CDR1 is SGHVS, CDR2 FQNEAQ, per germline. The CDR3 loop reads CASSLFSTGGNTEAFF. The CDR3 nucleotides read TGTGCCAGCAGCCTGTTCTCGACAGGGGGGAACACTGAAGCTTTCTTT.

The chain couples TRBV15 to TRBJ1-3, with unresolved D. This CDR3 spans 18 amino acids. Deletions cut 0 bases from V and 0 bases from J, with 15 bases between. CDR1 and CDR2 from the germline V gene are LNHNV and YYDKDF (reference sequence). The CDR3 sequence is CATSRDYGFGPSGNTIYF. In DNA form, the CDR3 reads TGTGCCACCAGCAGAGATTACGGATTCGGCCCCTCTGGAAACACCATATATTTT. Combining the CDR3 with reference TRBV15 and TRBJ1-3 gives the whole variable domain DAMVIQNPRYQVTQFGKPVTLSCSQTLNHNVMYWYQQKSSQAPKLLFHYYDKDFNNEADTPDNFQSRRPNTSFCFLDIRSPGLGDTAMYLCATSRDYGFGPSGNTIYFGEGSWLTVV.

The chain employs TRBV5-1 and TRBJ2-1; TRBD1 or TRBD2 may be the D gene (6 bases each). Germline CDR1 and CDR2: SGHRS and YFSETQ. Trimming left V 4 bases short and J 10 bases short, with 24 bases between. This CDR3 is 16 amino acids long. CDR3 bases: TGCGCCAGCAGCCAAGGAGGGGGAGGACGGAGCGGGGAGCAGTTCTTC. Translating gives CASSQGGGGRSGEQFF.

The rearrangement links TRBV19 to TRBJ1-1, with D unresolved. V lost 1 base and J 11 bases, leaving 11 bases between the germline ends. This CDR3 has 12 residues. Per the germline V gene, CDR1 is LNHDA and CDR2 is SQIVND (reference sequence). CDR3 in amino acids: CASSIGQFGAFF. The CDR3, as DNA: TGTGCCAGTAGTATAGGGCAGTTCGGGGCTTTCTTT. The variable domain in full, with the rest retrieved from reference TRBV19 and TRBJ1-1, is DGGITQSPKYLFRKEGQNVTLSCEQNLNHDAMYWYRQDPGQGLRLIYYSQIVNDFQKGDIAEGYSVSREKKESFPLTVTSAQKNPTAFYLCASSIGQFGAFFGQGTRLTVV.

This chain uses TRBV30 with TRBJ1-6; 11 bases are a match to TRBD1. J gave up 9 bases and V 1 base, and 5 bases lay outside the gene matches. There are 15 residues in the CDR3. Germline lookup yields CDR1 GTSNPN and CDR2 SVGIG (reference sequence). DNA of the CDR3: TGTGCCTGGAGTGGTGAAGGGACAGGGGGTTCACCCCTCCACTTT. Its protein product is CAWSGEGTGGSPLHF.

This chain uses TRBV29-1 with TRBJ2-5; 9 bases are a match to TRBD2. The CDR3 is 18 amino acids. The trim removed 0 bases at V and 0 bases at J, leaving 11 bases unmatched. Germline-derived CDR1 and CDR2 are SQVTM and ANQGSEA. This CDR3 is CSVEDRISGGSYQETQYF. The CDR3 nucleotides are TGCAGCGTTGAAGATAGGATTAGCGGGGGTTCGTACCAAGAGACCCAGTACTTC.

This rearrangement joins TRBV19 to TRBJ2-1; no clear D gene. Germline loops: CDR1 LNHDA, CDR2 SQIVND (reference sequence). Between the trimmed V and J ends, which lost 0 bases and 5 bases, there was a span of 14 bases. The CDR3 length is 16 residues. CDR3 region: CASSIDLGLQDNEQFF. CDR3 coding DNA: TGTGCCAGTAGTATAGATCTCGGTTTGCAGGACAATGAGCAGTTCTTC.

This clone has a single count. The rearrangement joins TRBV5-4 to TRBJ2-7; a possible D gene is TRBD1 (7 bases). CDR3 length: 12 amino acids. In germline, CDR1 is SGHNT, CDR2 YYREEE (reference sequence). Trimming removed 10 bases from V and 2 bases from J, with 13 bases in between. The CDR3 DNA reads TGTGCCGCCGGAGGGACAGCCTACGAGCAGTACTTC. This sequence encodes CAAGGTAYEQYF.

Of note for this clone: The junction departs from germline at one end; a sequencing error may be responsible. This chain joins TRBV5-1 and TRBJ1-1, with D uncertain. This CDR3 has 13 amino acids. CDR1 is SGHRS, CDR2 YFSETQ, per germline. CDR3 protein: CTSSLEGNTEAFF. The CDR3 DNA is TGCACCAGCAGCTTGGAAGGGAACACTGAAGCCTTCTTT. Together with reference TRBV5-1 and TRBJ1-1, the CDR3 gives the full variable domain: KAGVTQTPRYLIKTRGQQVTLSCSPISGHRSVSWYQQTPGQGLQFLFEYFSETQRNKGNFPGRFSGRQFSNSRSEMNVSTLELGDSALYLCTSSLEGNTEAFFGQGTRLTVV.

The chain uses TRBV7-6 and TRBJ1-5; TRBD1 matches 7 bases. The germline CDR1 and CDR2 sequences are SGHVS and FNYEAQ. The CDR3 runs to 15 residues. Trimming cost V 3 bases and J 2 bases; bases outside gene matches: 4. The CDR3 sequence is CASSLETGGNQPQHF. The CDR3, as DNA: TGTGCCAGCAGCTTGGAAACAGGGGGCAATCAGCCCCAGCATTTT.